This TCR beta chain was profiled in a study of spatial heterogeneity in lung cancer. Study-wide points: Expanded alpha and beta TCR counts within tumors tracked tumor mutation counts. Counts of ubiquitous and regional expanded TCRs tracked ubiquitous and regional nonsynonymous mutations, respectively.

As concerns this clonotype: Its cognate antigen is unknown.

V trimming: 6 bases; J trimming: 6 bases; junction bases outside the gene matches: 9. Germline V gene lookup returns CDR1 SQVTM and CDR2 ANQGSEA. The CDR3 is 14 residues long. As to time point: sample taken at primary tumor resection. Around 68 TRACERx patients with early, untreated non-small cell lung cancer donated samples. Every TCR cDNA molecule bore a unique molecular identifier. TCRdb re-called the 5' RACE reads through MiXCR, storing one row per CDR3 protein. The sample shows 20,000 to 25,000 distinct CDR3 sequences, roughly 15% of them seen only once. The J gene is TRBJ2-2, the V gene TRBV29-1, with 8 bases lining up with TRBD1. The input for sequencing was lung tumor tissue, taken at surgery. The receptor was isolated from a female donor with early-stage non-small cell lung cancer. The CDR3 sequence: CSVGQGTWAGELFF. The CDR3 DNA is TGCAGCGTCGGACAGGGAACTTGGGCCGGGGAGCTGTTTTTT.